The TCR beta chain described here comes from a study of glioma-infiltrating T cells after dendritic cell vaccination. Study at large: Autologous tumor lysate-pulsed dendritic cell vaccination was given between the early 2000s and the early 2010s.

From germline, CDR1 is SEHNR and CDR2 FQNEAQ (reference sequence). V was trimmed by 6 bases and J by 5 bases, leaving 8 bases between them. The CDR3 runs 12 residues. TCRdb's copy holds only in-frame clones and misses some; the assay was immunoSEQ multiplex PCR. The sample lists under 130,000 clones, around 91% seen once, with 2.7% in the top ten. Time point specified: after dendritic cell vaccination, including at tumor progression/relapse. This TCR was sampled from a human donor with glioblastoma. The chain recombines TRBV7-9 with TRBJ1-5, with D perhaps matching TRBD1 (6 bases). Material: blood, obtained after dendritic cell vaccination. This CDR3 is CASRAGDQPQHF. In nucleotides, the CDR3 is TGTGCCAGCAGGGCAGGGGATCAGCCCCAGCATTTT.